The entry that follows covers one T cell receptor (beta chain) sequence. The data belong to a study of shared clonotypes between healthy human individuals. Study details: The people who gave samples were a couple of women and a few men aged 18 to 49.

Method: immunoSEQ multiplex PCR; TCRdb's copy keeps in-frame clones and lacks some. The sample carries over a million clones, approximately 96% recorded once. The CDR3 extends over 15 amino acids. V was pared by 3 bases and J by 1 base, with 13 bases between. Per the germline V gene, CDR1 is SNHLY and CDR2 is FYNNEI. This TCR derives from a man aged 25-40 years in good health. Input material: naive CD4+ T cells sorted from blood. Noted subset: CD45RA+ positively selected. The chain combines TRBV2 with TRBJ2-7, with D possibly being TRBD1 (6 bases). The CDR3 nucleotides read TGTGCCAGCAGTGAGGGGGCAGGGCTATCCTACGAGCAGTACTTC. This gives the protein CASSEGAGLSYEQYF.